This entry is about one TCR beta chain. V shed 3 bases and J 5 bases; nucleotides not matched to a gene: 4. This CDR3 has 14 amino acids. Germline V gene lookup returns CDR1 SGHAT and CDR2 FQNNGV. This specimen belongs to a study of T cell clonotyping in hematopoietic cell transplantation. Sequenced by immunoSEQ multiplex PCR; TCRdb stores in-frame clones only, minus some. The table lists over 10,000 clones, roughly four fifths of them singletons. The TCR sequence derives from a female patient aged 35-55 years who had an allogeneic stem cell transplant from a related donor, so T cells may come from the graft donor. Some clones in this sample may be carry-over from other donors' samples. The rearrangement uses TRBV11-2 and TRBJ2-5, with 9 bases fitting TRBD2. Sample: PBMCs, taken 100 days after allogeneic stem cell transplant. This CDR3 is CASSFSGGGETQYF. The DNA of the CDR3 is TGTGCCAGCAGCTTTAGCGGGGGCGGGGAGACCCAGTACTTC.